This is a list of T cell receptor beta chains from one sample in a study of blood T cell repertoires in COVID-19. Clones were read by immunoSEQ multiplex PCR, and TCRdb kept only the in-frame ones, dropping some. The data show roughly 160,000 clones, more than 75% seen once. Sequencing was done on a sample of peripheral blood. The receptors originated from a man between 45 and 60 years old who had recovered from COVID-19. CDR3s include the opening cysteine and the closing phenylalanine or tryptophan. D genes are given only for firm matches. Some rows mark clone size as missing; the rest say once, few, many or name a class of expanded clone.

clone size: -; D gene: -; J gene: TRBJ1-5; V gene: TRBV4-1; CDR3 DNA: TGCGCCAGCAGCCAAAATAAGGAGGTCTTAAGGCCCCAGCATTTT; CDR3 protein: CASSQNKEVLRPQHF
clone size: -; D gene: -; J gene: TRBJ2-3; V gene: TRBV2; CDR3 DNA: TGTGCCAGCCTAGAGTGGCGGGTCACAGATACGCAGTATTTT; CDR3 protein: CASLEWRVTDTQYF
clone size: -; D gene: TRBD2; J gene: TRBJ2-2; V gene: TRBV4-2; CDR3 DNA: TGTGCCAGCAGCCCGACTAGCGGGGGGACCGGGGAGCTGTTTTTT; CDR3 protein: CASSPTSGGTGELFF
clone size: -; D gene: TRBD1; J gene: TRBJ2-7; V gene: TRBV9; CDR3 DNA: TGTGCCAGCAGTCAAAGGGGGGACAGGGGTTCCGAGCAGTACTTC; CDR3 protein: CASSQRGDRGSEQYF
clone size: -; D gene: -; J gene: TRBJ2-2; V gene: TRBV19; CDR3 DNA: TGTGCCAGTAGGCTTCTGGGAGGATCCAATTGGGAGCTGTTTTTT; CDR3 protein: CASRLLGGSNWELFF
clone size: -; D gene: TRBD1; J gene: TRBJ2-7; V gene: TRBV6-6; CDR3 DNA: TGTGCCAGCAATAGCCTGGACAGGGTGAACGAGCAGTACTTC; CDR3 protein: CASNSLDRVNEQYF
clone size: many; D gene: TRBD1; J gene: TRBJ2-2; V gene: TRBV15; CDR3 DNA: TGTGCCACCAGCAGAGAAGGACGCGGACAGGGAACCGGGGAGCTGTTTTTT; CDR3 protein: CATSREGRGQGTGELFF
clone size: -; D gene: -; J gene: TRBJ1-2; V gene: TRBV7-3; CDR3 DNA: TGTGCCAGCAGCTCCCCCCCAGGCTACACCTTC; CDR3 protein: CASSSPPGYTF
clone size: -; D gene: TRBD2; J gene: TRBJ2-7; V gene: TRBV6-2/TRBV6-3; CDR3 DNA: TGTGCCAGCAGCAGGCGGGGGGAGAGCTACGAGCAGTACTTC; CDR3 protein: CASSRRGESYEQYF
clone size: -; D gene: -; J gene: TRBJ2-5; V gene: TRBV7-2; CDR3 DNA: TGTGCCAGCAGCTCCCAAAGGGGCGCAGGGGAGACCCAGTACTTC; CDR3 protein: CASSSQRGAGETQYF
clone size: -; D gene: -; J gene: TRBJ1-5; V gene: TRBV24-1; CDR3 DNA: TGTGCCACCAGTGATGCCGTAGATAGCAATCAGCCCCAGCATTTT; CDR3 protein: CATSDAVDSNQPQHF
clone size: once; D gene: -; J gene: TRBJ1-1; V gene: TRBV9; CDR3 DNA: TGTGCCAGCAGCGGTGAGGCCGAAGCTGAAGCTTTCTTT; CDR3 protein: CASSGEAEAEAFF
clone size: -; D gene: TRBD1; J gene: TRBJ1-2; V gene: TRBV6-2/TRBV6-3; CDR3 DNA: TGTGCCAGCAGTTACTCACAGGGGAAAAGCCATGGCTACACCTTC; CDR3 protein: CASSYSQGKSHGYTF
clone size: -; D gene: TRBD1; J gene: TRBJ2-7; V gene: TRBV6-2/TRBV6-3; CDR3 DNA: TGTGCCAGCAGTTACAGGGGACAGTATCCCTACGAGCAGTACTTC; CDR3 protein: CASSYRGQYPYEQYF
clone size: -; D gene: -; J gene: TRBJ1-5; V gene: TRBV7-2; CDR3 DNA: TGTGCCAGCAGCTTACAGGGGCAAAATCAGCCCCAGCATTTT; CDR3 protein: CASSLQGQNQPQHF
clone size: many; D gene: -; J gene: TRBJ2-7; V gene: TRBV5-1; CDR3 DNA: TGCGCCAGCAGCGTCGGTAACGAGCAGTACTTC; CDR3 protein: CASSVGNEQYF
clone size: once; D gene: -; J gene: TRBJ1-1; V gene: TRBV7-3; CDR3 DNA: TGTGCCAGCAGCCCACAGGGTCGCGGCACTGAAGCTTTCTTT; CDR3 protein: CASSPQGRGTEAFF
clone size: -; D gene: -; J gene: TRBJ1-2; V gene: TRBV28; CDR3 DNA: TGTGCCAGCAGCACTCAGGAGGCTCATGGCTACACCTTC; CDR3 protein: CASSTQEAHGYTF
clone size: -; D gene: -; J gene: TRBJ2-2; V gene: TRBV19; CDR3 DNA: TGTGCCAGTACAGACAGAAACACCGGGGAGCTGTTTTTT; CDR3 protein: CASTDRNTGELFF
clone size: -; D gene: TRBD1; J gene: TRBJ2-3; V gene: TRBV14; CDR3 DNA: TGTGCCAGCAGCCAAGTTAGGGGACAGTCCTTTAGACGCACAGATACGCAGTATTTT; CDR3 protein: CASSQVRGQSFRRTDTQYF
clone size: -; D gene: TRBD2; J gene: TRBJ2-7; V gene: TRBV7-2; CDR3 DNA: TGTGCCAGCAGCTTAGAAGGGACTAGCGGATCCTACGAGCAGTACTTC; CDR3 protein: CASSLEGTSGSYEQYF
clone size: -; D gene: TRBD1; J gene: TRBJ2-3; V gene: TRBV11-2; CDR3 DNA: TGTGCCAGCAGCTCGTACAGGGGTCGAGCAGATACGCAGTATTTT; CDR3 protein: CASSSYRGRADTQYF
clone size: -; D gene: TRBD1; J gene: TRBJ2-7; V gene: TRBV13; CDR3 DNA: TGTGCCAGCAGCTTAGGCCAGGGGGTGAATATTCACGAGCAGTACTTC; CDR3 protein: CASSLGQGVNIHEQYF
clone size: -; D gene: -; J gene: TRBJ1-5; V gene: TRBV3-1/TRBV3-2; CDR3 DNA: TGTGCCAGCAGCCTACAGGGTTTGGGCAATCAGCCCCAGCATTTT; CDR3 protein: CASSLQGLGNQPQHF
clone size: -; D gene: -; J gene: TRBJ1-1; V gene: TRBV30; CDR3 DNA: TGTGCCTGGGGGGTCACAGGGAACACTGAAGCTTTCTTT; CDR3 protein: CAWGVTGNTEAFF
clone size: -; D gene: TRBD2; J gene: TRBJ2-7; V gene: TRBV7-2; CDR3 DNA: TGTGCCAGCAGTTTAGAGGTAGCGGGAGAGGTTGGATCCGAGCAGTACTTC; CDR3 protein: CASSLEVAGEVGSEQYF